This is a list of T cell receptor beta chains from one sample in a study of cytomegalovirus exposure and HLA in healthy donors. The data were produced by immunoSEQ multiplex PCR, yet TCRdb's version contains in-frame clones alone and is incomplete. Found here are about 67,000 clones, roughly 75% of them singletons; the top ten hold roughly 4%. Source material: PBMCs. Receptors originate from a woman aged 25 to 45 in good health and CMV-seronegative. Each CDR3 is given without its conserved first and last residue. Not all rows give a size; the values are once, few, many and, for expanded clones, a class.

size: .; J: TRBJ1-2; V: TRBV5-4; CDR3: ASSLGSVGGYT
size: .; J: TRBJ1-1; V: TRBV29-1; CDR3: SVEGQTNTEAF
size: .; J: TRBJ2-5; V: TRBV5-1; CDR3: ASSLGGVQETQY
size: .; J: TRBJ1-4; V: TRBV7-9; CDR3: ASSPTSGEGKKLF
size: once; J: TRBJ2-2; V: TRBV7-2; CDR3: ASSWTSGNTGELF
size: .; J: TRBJ2-1; V: TRBV4-3; CDR3: ASSQDVSYNEQF
size: .; J: TRBJ2-5; V: TRBV5-6; CDR3: ASSLVYQETQY
size: .; J: TRBJ1-4; V: TRBV30; CDR3: AWRGGNEKLF
size: .; J: TRBJ2-7; V: TRBV7-2; CDR3: ASSLDGTGGYEQY
size: .; J: TRBJ1-1; V: TRBV18; CDR3: ASSPRSAGAEAF
size: few; J: TRBJ2-7; V: TRBV7-2; CDR3: ASSLAGGIYEQY
size: .; J: TRBJ1-2; V: TRBV29-1; CDR3: SVTANYGYT
size: .; J: TRBJ2-7; V: TRBV28; CDR3: ASSFGVPYEQY
size: .; J: TRBJ1-4; V: TRBV28; CDR3: ASSDTTGTLNEKLF
size: .; J: TRBJ2-5; V: TRBV29-1; CDR3: SVEVGGAETQY
size: .; J: TRBJ1-4; V: TRBV28; CDR3: ASSPRQATRKLF
size: .; J: TRBJ1-2; V: TRBV6-5; CDR3: ASSYAGTNYGYT